The 17 T cell receptor beta chains below all came from one sample that was sequenced in a study of sequential checkpoint blockade in melanoma. Stated treatment: randomized to nivolumab then ipilimumab (arm A) or the reverse (arm B). TCRdb keeps only in-frame clones here, not all; method: immunoSEQ multiplex PCR. The sample carries 19,000 or so clones, roughly 73% recorded once. Specimen: CD8+ T cells sorted from blood (inferred from file names), collected from a patient given nivolumab and ipilimumab in sequence. These receptors came from a human donor with melanoma.

The J gene is TRBJ2-5, the V gene TRBV5-1, with TRBD2 matching over 13 bases. The CDR3 totals 14 residues. From germline, CDR1 is SGHRS and CDR2 YFSETQ. V lost 3 bases, J lost 4 bases, and 0 bases stayed unmatched. CDR3 in amino acids: CASSWTSGGETQYF. As DNA, the CDR3 is TGCGCCAGCAGCTGGACTAGCGGGGGAGAGACCCAGTACTTC.

This rearrangement joins TRBV6-6 to TRBJ1-1, with D maybe TRBD1 (6 bases). Per the germline V gene, CDR1 is MNHNY and CDR2 is SVGAGI (reference sequence). The CDR3 contains 15 residues. Trimming removed 2 bases from V and 1 base from J, with 11 bases in between. The CDR3 DNA reads as TGTGCCAGCAGTTACCCATTGGACAGGAACACTGAAGCTTTCTTT. It translates to CASSYPLDRNTEAFF.

A few counts support this clone. The CDR3 sequence is CASSTGLGTSLNGYTF. CDR3 coding DNA: TGTGCCAGCAGCACCGGACTCGGGACATCGCTCAATGGCTACACCTTC. This chain links TRBV5-5 with TRBJ1-2, with a possible D match to TRBD1 (6 bases). The V gene lost 4 bases and the J gene lost 6 bases, with 22 bases spanning the gap. The CDR3 has 16 residues. CDR1 is SGHKS, CDR2 YYEKEE, per germline (reference sequence).

This clone was observed once. The rearrangement joins TRBV5-8 to TRBJ1-1; D call uncertain. V lost 4 bases, J lost 0 bases, and 10 bases lay in between. CDR1 and CDR2 from the germline V gene are SGHTS and YDEGEE. CDR3 length: 14 amino acids. CDR3 DNA sequence: TGTGCCAGCAGCGGACTGAACATGAACACTGAAGCTTTCTTT. The encoded protein is CASSGLNMNTEAFF.

This chain joins TRBV2 and TRBJ2-1; no clear D. The germline CDR1 and CDR2 sequences are SNHLY and FYNNEI. The CDR3 runs to 13 residues. Trimming left V 3 bases short and J 13 bases short, with 16 bases between. CDR3 sequence reads: CASSDGSAIVQFF. Here the CDR3 DNA reads TGTGCCAGCAGTGATGGCTCCGCCATTGTTCAGTTCTTC. The entire variable domain, with the rest obtained from reference TRBV2 and TRBJ2-1, is as follows: EPEVTQTPSHQVTQMGQEVILRCVPISNHLYFYWYRQILGQKVEFLVSFYNNEISEKSEIFDDQFSVERPDGSNFTLKIRSTKLEDSAMYFCASSDGSAIVQFFGPGTRLTVL.

This clone is medium-sized (0.01 to 0.1%) within its sample. One end of the junction does not line up with germline, which may come from a read error. The rearrangement uses TRBV4-1 and TRBJ1-3; D gene uncertain. This CDR3 is built from 15 residues. Germline V gives CDR1 MGHRA, CDR2 YSYEKL. For the CDR3, the DNA is TGCGCCAGCAGCGAAGACCGCTACTCTGGAAACACCATATATTTT. Its protein is CASSEDRYSGNTIYF.

Notes on this clone: One junction end disagrees with the germline gene, perhaps due to a read error. The chain employs TRBV4-1 and TRBJ2-1; TRBD2 agrees at 11 bases. This CDR3 comprises 16 residues. The germline CDR1 and CDR2 sequences are MGHRA and YSYEKL. DNA for the CDR3: TGTGCCAGCAGCCAAGACCTAGCGGGGGGAATCAATGAGCAGTTCTTC. This gives the protein CASSQDLAGGINEQFF.

This chain connects TRBV7-9 to TRBJ2-1, with no clear D. Germline CDR1 and CDR2: SEHNR and FQNEAQ (reference sequence). The ends were cut back, 6 bases at V and 12 bases at J, with 18 bases in the middle. The CDR3 loop spans 13 amino acids. CDR3 sequence reads: CASSSYLGVGQFF. DNA of the CDR3: TGTGCCAGCAGTTCATACTTGGGCGTAGGGCAGTTCTTC.

There are a few counts of this clone. The chain links TRBV10-3 to TRBJ2-7; D possibly corresponds to TRBD2 (6 bases). CDR3 length equals 13 residues. Germline CDR1 reads ENHRY; CDR2 reads SYGVKD. The ends were cut back, 4 bases at V and 3 bases at J, with 10 bases in the middle. Here the CDR3 reads CAISGGDFYEQYF. CDR3 coding DNA: TGTGCCATCAGTGGCGGGGACTTCTACGAGCAGTACTTC.

This sequence joins TRBV15 and TRBJ2-2, with TRBD2 identical over 7 bases. J lost 3 bases, V lost 5 bases, and 9 bases had no gene match. This CDR3 spans 16 amino acids. Germline V gene lookup returns CDR1 LNHNV and CDR2 YYDKDF (reference sequence). The CDR3: CATSERREGDTGELFF. The CDR3 DNA follows: TGTGCCACCAGCGAGAGGAGGGAGGGCGACACCGGGGAGCTGTTTTTT. Supplemented by reference TRBV15 and TRBJ2-2, the full variable domain reads DAMVIQNPRYQVTQFGKPVTLSCSQTLNHNVMYWYQQKSSQAPKLLFHYYDKDFNNEADTPDNFQSRRPNTSFCFLDIRSPGLGDTAMYLCATSERREGDTGELFFGEGSRLTVL.

This clone was recorded a few times. The chain carries TRBV13 and TRBJ2-4, with 14 bases matching TRBD2. This CDR3 is 17 amino acids long. The ends lost 5 bases at V and 11 bases at J; junction bases unmatched: 14. Germline assignment: CDR1 PRHDT and CDR2 FYEKMQ (reference sequence). Written as DNA, the CDR3 is TGTGCCAGCAGCCCCCCCGGACTAGCGGGGGGAGGGCGGGTTCAGTACTTC. Protein product: CASSPPGLAGGGRVQYF. Full variable domain (remainder filled in from reference TRBV13 and TRBJ2-4): AAGVIQSPRHLIKEKRETATLKCYPIPRHDTVYWYQQGPGQDPQFLISFYEKMQSDKGSIPDRFSAQQFSDYHSELNMSSLELGDSALYFCASSPPGLAGGGRVQYFGAGTRLSVL.

The rearrangement uses TRBV7-9 and TRBJ2-5; TRBD2 might be the D (5 bases). The CDR3 runs to 16 residues. Trimming removed 7 bases from V and 3 bases from J, with 21 bases in between. Looked up from germline, CDR1 is SEHNR and CDR2 is FQNEAQ (reference sequence). Here the CDR3 reads CASTQRGIGSEETQYF. CDR3 DNA sequence: TGTGCCAGCACACAAAGAGGGATCGGATCGGAAGAGACCCAGTACTTC.

The chain carries TRBV19 and TRBJ2-7; 8 bases are shared with TRBD1. Germline trimming cut 6 bases from V and 3 bases from J; bases unmatched to any gene: 10. CDR1 and CDR2 (germline): LNHDA, SQIVND (reference sequence). The CDR3 spans 15 residues. DNA of the CDR3: TGTGCCAGTAGCCCGGGACAGGAGGCCTTCTACGAGCAGTACTTC. This gives the protein CASSPGQEAFYEQYF. Using reference TRBV19 and TRBJ2-7 for the parts outside the CDR3, the full variable domain is DGGITQSPKYLFRKEGQNVTLSCEQNLNHDAMYWYRQDPGQGLRLIYYSQIVNDFQKGDIAEGYSVSREKKESFPLTVTSAQKNPTAFYLCASSPGQEAFYEQYFGPGTRLTVT.

This clone came up once. The chain recombines TRBV7-2 with TRBJ2-1; 7 bases line up with TRBD1. This CDR3 has 15 residues. Germline assignment: CDR1 SGHTA and CDR2 FQGNSA. With 3 bases clipped from V and 4 bases from J, the junction kept 6 bases outside the gene matches. As DNA, the CDR3 is TGTGCCAGCAGCTTCGAGGACAGGTTTTACAATGAGCAGTTCTTC. Its protein is CASSFEDRFYNEQFF.

This chain connects TRBV5-5 to TRBJ1-5, with a tentative D call TRBD1 (5 bases). Trimming took 6 bases from V and 0 from J, leaving 13 bases between them. CDR3 length equals 15 residues. CDR1 SGHKS and CDR2 YYEKEE come from the germline V gene (reference sequence). This CDR3 reads CASTHRDSSNQPQHF. The CDR3 nucleotides are TGTGCCAGCACCCACCGGGACTCTAGCAATCAGCCCCAGCATTTT.

The rearrangement uses TRBV19 and TRBJ2-2; D gene ambiguous. The V gene's germline CDR1 is LNHDA and CDR2 SQIVND (reference sequence). V lost 3 bases to trimming and J lost 4 bases, with 3 bases between them. The CDR3 is 12 residues long. The CDR3 protein is CASSILTGELFF. CDR3 sequence (DNA): TGTGCCAGTAGTATTCTCACCGGGGAGCTGTTTTTT. The whole variable domain, filled in from reference TRBV19 and TRBJ2-2, reads DGGITQSPKYLFRKEGQNVTLSCEQNLNHDAMYWYRQDPGQGLRLIYYSQIVNDFQKGDIAEGYSVSREKKESFPLTVTSAQKNPTAFYLCASSILTGELFFGEGSRLTVL.

The V and J genes are TRBV6-1 and TRBJ1-5, with 7 bases matching TRBD1. The CDR3 has 14 residues. The V gene end was trimmed by 7 bases and the J gene end by 4 bases; junction bases not matched to a gene: 7. Germline V gives CDR1 MNHNS, CDR2 SASEGT. The CDR3 here is CASMGDSSNQPQHF. The CDR3 DNA reads as TGTGCCAGCATGGGGGACAGTTCTAATCAGCCCCAGCATTTT.